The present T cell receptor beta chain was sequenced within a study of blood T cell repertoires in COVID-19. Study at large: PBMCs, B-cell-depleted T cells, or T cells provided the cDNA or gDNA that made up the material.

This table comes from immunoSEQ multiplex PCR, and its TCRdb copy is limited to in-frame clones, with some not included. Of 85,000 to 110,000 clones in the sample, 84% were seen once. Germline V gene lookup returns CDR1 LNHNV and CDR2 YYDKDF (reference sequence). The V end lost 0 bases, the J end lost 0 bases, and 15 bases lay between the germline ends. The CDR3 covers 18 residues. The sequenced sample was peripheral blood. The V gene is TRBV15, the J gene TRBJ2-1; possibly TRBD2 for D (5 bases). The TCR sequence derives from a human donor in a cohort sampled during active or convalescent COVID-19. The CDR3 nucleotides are TGTGCCACCAGCAGAGAACTTTCGGGGAAGAGCTCCTACAATGAGCAGTTCTTC. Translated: CATSRELSGKSSYNEQFF.